These T cell receptor beta chains were read from a single sample in a study of cytomegalovirus exposure and HLA in healthy donors. Measured with immunoSEQ multiplex PCR; TCRdb has only the in-frame clones, and not every one. The table for this sample gives 150,000 to 200,000 clones. Sequencing was carried out using PBMCs. The receptors here all came from a woman under 30 in good health and CMV-seropositive. The CDR3 runs from the conserved cysteine through the conserved F or W. The order of the fields is V gene, CDR3 length, D gene, J gene, CDR3 DNA, CDR3 protein. A D gene is named only where the DNA matches it firmly.

v_gene: TRBV4-1; len: 15; d_gene: -; j_gene: TRBJ2-3; CDR3nt: TGCGCCAGCAGCCAAGGGACTGGGAGCACAGATACGCAGTATTTT; CDR3aa: CASSQGTGSTDTQYF
v_gene: TRBV5-1; len: 15; d_gene: TRBD1; j_gene: TRBJ1-4; CDR3nt: TGCGCCAGCAGCTGGGGGACAGGGGGTAATGAAAAACTGTTTTTT; CDR3aa: CASSWGTGGNEKLFF
v_gene: TRBV2; len: 15; d_gene: -; j_gene: TRBJ2-2; CDR3nt: TGTGCCAGCATAAACGGACAGGGAGGGACCGGGGAGCTGTTTTTT; CDR3aa: CASINGQGGTGELFF
v_gene: TRBV2; len: 14; d_gene: TRBD1; j_gene: TRBJ1-3; CDR3nt: TGTGCCAGCAGTATCGGGACAGGAGGAAACACCATATATTTT; CDR3aa: CASSIGTGGNTIYF
v_gene: TRBV30; len: 13; d_gene: -; j_gene: TRBJ2-7; CDR3nt: TGTGCCTGGAGCAGGGGTCCCCCCTACGAGCAGTACTTC; CDR3aa: CAWSRGPPYEQYF
v_gene: TRBV9; len: 14; d_gene: -; j_gene: TRBJ2-7; CDR3nt: TGTGCCAGCAGCGTAGGCACTAGGGCCTACGAGCAGTACTTC; CDR3aa: CASSVGTRAYEQYF
v_gene: TRBV19; len: 16; d_gene: TRBD2; j_gene: TRBJ2-1; CDR3nt: TGTGCCAGTAGTACTTTAGCGGGAGGGGCCTACAATGAGCAGTTCTTC; CDR3aa: CASSTLAGGAYNEQFF
v_gene: TRBV5-1; len: 13; d_gene: -; j_gene: TRBJ2-5; CDR3nt: TGCGCCAGCAGCCAAGGACAGTACGAGACCCAGTACTTC; CDR3aa: CASSQGQYETQYF
v_gene: TRBV9; len: 15; d_gene: TRBD2; j_gene: TRBJ2-3; CDR3nt: TGTGCCAGCAGCCCAGCCCCGGGACTAGCAAATACGCAGTATTTT; CDR3aa: CASSPAPGLANTQYF
v_gene: TRBV9; len: 17; d_gene: TRBD1; j_gene: TRBJ2-2; CDR3nt: TGTGCCAGCAGCGTAGGTCAGGGGGCAGCGAACACCGGGGAGCTGTTTTTT; CDR3aa: CASSVGQGAANTGELFF
v_gene: TRBV6-1; len: 14; d_gene: -; j_gene: TRBJ1-6; CDR3nt: TGTGCCAGCAGTGACAGGGGCTTTGATTCACCCCTCCACTTT; CDR3aa: CASSDRGFDSPLHF
v_gene: TRBV12-5; len: 16; d_gene: TRBD2; j_gene: TRBJ2-7; CDR3nt: TGTGCTAGTGGTTTTGAGCCTAGCGGGAGGATCTACGAGCAGTACTTC; CDR3aa: CASGFEPSGRIYEQYF
v_gene: TRBV18; len: 14; d_gene: -; j_gene: TRBJ1-1; CDR3nt: TGTGCCAGCTCAGAAAGCACCGGTAACACTGAAGCTTTCTTT; CDR3aa: CASSESTGNTEAFF
v_gene: TRBV19; len: 14; d_gene: -; j_gene: TRBJ2-7; CDR3nt: TGTGCCAGTAGTCCCACCACGTGGGGCTCCGAGCAGTACTTC; CDR3aa: CASSPTTWGSEQYF
v_gene: TRBV2; len: 15; d_gene: TRBD1; j_gene: TRBJ2-7; CDR3nt: TGTGCCAGCAGGACCGGGACAGGGGGCTCCTACGAGCAGTACTTC; CDR3aa: CASRTGTGGSYEQYF
v_gene: TRBV6-1; len: 12; d_gene: -; j_gene: TRBJ2-1; CDR3nt: TGTGCCAGCAGTGGGGGGACATATGAGCAGTTCTTC; CDR3aa: CASSGGTYEQFF
v_gene: TRBV2; len: 17; d_gene: TRBD1; j_gene: TRBJ2-5; CDR3nt: TGTGCCAGCAGTATTAAACCCCCCGGGACAGGGGTGGAAGAGCAGTACTTC; CDR3aa: CASSIKPPGTGVEEQYF
v_gene: TRBV7-2; len: 17; d_gene: -; j_gene: TRBJ2-1; CDR3nt: TGTGCCAGCAGCTTAGGACGGACACGGTACTCCTACAATGAGCAGTTCTTC; CDR3aa: CASSLGRTRYSYNEQFF
v_gene: TRBV5-1; len: 13; d_gene: -; j_gene: TRBJ2-1; CDR3nt: TGCGCCAGCAGCCTCGAGACCTACAATGAGCAGTTCTTC; CDR3aa: CASSLETYNEQFF
v_gene: TRBV5-1; len: 15; d_gene: -; j_gene: TRBJ1-1; CDR3nt: TGCGCCAGCAGCGCGGAAGGGGGTGGAAGAACTGAAGCTTTCTTT; CDR3aa: CASSAEGGGRTEAFF
v_gene: TRBV28; len: 15; d_gene: TRBD2; j_gene: TRBJ2-7; CDR3nt: TGTGCCAGCAGCACACCGGGACTAGCTTCCTACGAGCAGTACTTC; CDR3aa: CASSTPGLASYEQYF
v_gene: TRBV9; len: 12; d_gene: -; j_gene: TRBJ1-2; CDR3nt: TGTGCCAGCAGCGTAGACGGGGGAGGCTACACCTTC; CDR3aa: CASSVDGGGYTF
v_gene: TRBV6-4; len: 18; d_gene: -; j_gene: TRBJ1-5; CDR3nt: TGTGCCAGCAGTGACCCGAATCGACGGGGTACTAGCAATCAGCCCCAGCATTTT; CDR3aa: CASSDPNRRGTSNQPQHF
v_gene: TRBV18; len: 13; d_gene: -; j_gene: TRBJ1-1; CDR3nt: TGTGCCAGCTCCACAGAGATGAACACTGAAGCTTTCTTT; CDR3aa: CASSTEMNTEAFF
v_gene: TRBV7-9; len: 13; d_gene: -; j_gene: TRBJ1-1; CDR3nt: TGTGCCAGCAGGGTTACTAATCCCACTGAAGCTTTCTTT; CDR3aa: CASRVTNPTEAFF
v_gene: TRBV30; len: 13; d_gene: -; j_gene: TRBJ2-5; CDR3nt: TGTGCCTGGAGAGTCGCGGGGTTGGAGACCCAGTACTTC; CDR3aa: CAWRVAGLETQYF
v_gene: TRBV6-1; len: 14; d_gene: -; j_gene: TRBJ2-2; CDR3nt: TGTGCCAGCAGTGAACAGTTGAACACCGGGGAGCTGTTTTTT; CDR3aa: CASSEQLNTGELFF
v_gene: TRBV7-9; len: 12; d_gene: -; j_gene: TRBJ2-2; CDR3nt: TGTGCCTCGCCACAGAACACCGGGGAGCTGTTTTTT; CDR3aa: CASPQNTGELFF
v_gene: TRBV5-4; len: 16; d_gene: TRBD2; j_gene: TRBJ2-7; CDR3nt: TGTGCCAGCAGCTGGGGAGCGGGAGGGGGTCTCTACGAGCAGTACTTC; CDR3aa: CASSWGAGGGLYEQYF
v_gene: TRBV7-2; len: 15; d_gene: -; j_gene: TRBJ1-1; CDR3nt: TGTGCCAGCAGCTTACTCGGCAGGATGAACACTGAAGCTTTCTTT; CDR3aa: CASSLLGRMNTEAFF
v_gene: TRBV7-9; len: 15; d_gene: TRBD1; j_gene: TRBJ1-2; CDR3nt: TGTGCCAGCAGCTTAGGGCAGGGGGCCGTATATGGCTACACCTTC; CDR3aa: CASSLGQGAVYGYTF
v_gene: TRBV5-1; len: 17; d_gene: -; j_gene: TRBJ1-4; CDR3nt: TGCGCCAGCAGCTTGGTGGGTCAGGGCGCAACTAATGAAAAACTGTTTTTT; CDR3aa: CASSLVGQGATNEKLFF
v_gene: TRBV27; len: 16; d_gene: TRBD2; j_gene: TRBJ2-1; CDR3nt: TGTGCCAGCCGTCTCGTAGCGGGGGGGACCTACAATGAGCAGTTCTTC; CDR3aa: CASRLVAGGTYNEQFF
v_gene: TRBV11-3; len: 19; d_gene: TRBD1; j_gene: TRBJ1-3; CDR3nt: TGTGCCAGCAGAAAACACACCGGGACAGGGGTTGAAGCTGGAAACACCATATATTTT; CDR3aa: CASRKHTGTGVEAGNTIYF
v_gene: TRBV14; len: 15; d_gene: TRBD1; j_gene: TRBJ1-4; CDR3nt: TGTGCCAGCAGCCCTCGACAGGGGACTAATGAAAAACTGTTTTTT; CDR3aa: CASSPRQGTNEKLFF
v_gene: TRBV27; len: 13; d_gene: -; j_gene: TRBJ1-2; CDR3nt: TGTGCCACCAAGTACAGGGAAGCTTATGGCTACACCTTC; CDR3aa: CATKYREAYGYTF
v_gene: TRBV5-6; len: 13; d_gene: TRBD1; j_gene: TRBJ1-2; CDR3nt: TGTGCCAGCAGCTTGGACAGGGGGTATGGCTACACCTTC; CDR3aa: CASSLDRGYGYTF
v_gene: TRBV7-9; len: 17; d_gene: TRBD2; j_gene: TRBJ2-4; CDR3nt: TGTGCCAGCAGCCCTGGGTTTCTAGCGGGGGACAAAAACATTCAGTACTTC; CDR3aa: CASSPGFLAGDKNIQYF
v_gene: TRBV11-2; len: 16; d_gene: -; j_gene: TRBJ1-3; CDR3nt: TGTGCCAGCAGCCGGGAAATGAGGGCTTCTGGAAACACCATATATTTT; CDR3aa: CASSREMRASGNTIYF
v_gene: TRBV7-3; len: 16; d_gene: TRBD2; j_gene: TRBJ2-4; CDR3nt: TGTGCCAGCAGCTTATCGGGGGGGGCTTCCAAAAACATTCAGTACTTC; CDR3aa: CASSLSGGASKNIQYF
v_gene: TRBV5-4; len: 12; d_gene: -; j_gene: TRBJ2-3; CDR3nt: TGTGCCAGCAGCAACTCCACAGATACGCAGTATTTT; CDR3aa: CASSNSTDTQYF
v_gene: TRBV29-1; len: 11; d_gene: TRBD1; j_gene: TRBJ2-7; CDR3nt: TGCAGCGTTGGGACAGGGCTCGAGCAGTACTTC; CDR3aa: CSVGTGLEQYF
v_gene: TRBV21-1; len: 19; d_gene: -; j_gene: TRBJ2-3; CDR3nt: TGTGCCAGCACCGGACTAGCGGGAGGCCAAGTTATAGTCGCGGATACGCAGTATTTT; CDR3aa: CASTGLAGGQVIVADTQYF
v_gene: TRBV15; len: 15; d_gene: TRBD2; j_gene: TRBJ2-1; CDR3nt: TGTGCCACCAGCAGAGGACTAGCGGGGGCAAATGAGCAGTTCTTC; CDR3aa: CATSRGLAGANEQFF